This TCR beta chain was sequenced during a study of cytomegalovirus exposure and HLA in healthy donors. General study findings and limits: Most TCR sequences were uncommon, yet certain public TCRs appeared in many donors. It was reported that the classifier diagnosed cytomegalovirus status with high specificity and sensitivity in both the original and validation cohorts.

V lost 5 bases, J lost 0 bases, and 12 bases stayed unmatched. The germline V gene encodes CDR1 SGHAT and CDR2 FQNNGV. This CDR3 comprises 18 residues. Method: immunoSEQ multiplex PCR; TCRdb's copy keeps in-frame clones and lacks some. The table has about 160,000 clones, approximately 89% seen once. To note about this clone: Its antigen is not known.

The sequence derives from a woman in her late teens or twenties in good health and CMV-seropositive. The V call is TRBV11-2, the J call TRBJ1-1; 10 bases fit TRBD1. The source material was PBMCs. CDR3 region: CASSPSRWTGGMNTEAFF. The CDR3 DNA reads TGTGCCAGCAGCCCTAGTCGGTGGACAGGGGGTATGAACACTGAAGCTTTCTTT.